The 14 T cell receptor beta chains given below trace back to one sample, sequenced in a study of technical replicates of blood from a few donors. Here immunoSEQ multiplex PCR was the method, and the copy in TCRdb shows in-frame clones only, minus some. The sample contains fewer than 95,000 clones, 94% of which appear only once. Sequencing used T cells isolated from PBMCs. These receptors came from a human donor in good health.

This clone has only one observation. Here the CDR3 reads CASSLGGGGITEAFF. The CDR3 nucleotides are TGTGCCAGCAGCTTAGGGGGCGGGGGGATCACTGAAGCTTTCTTT. This chain joins TRBV7-2 and TRBJ1-1; a weak D match, TRBD1 (5 bases). V was cut by 1 base and J by 4 bases, with 13 bases left in between. Germline V gene lookup returns CDR1 SGHTA and CDR2 FQGNSA. The CDR3 runs to 15 residues.

For the CDR3, the DNA is TGTGCCAGCAGTTCCACAGGGAACACTGAAGCTTTCTTT. As protein: CASSSTGNTEAFF. The chain combines TRBV28 with TRBJ1-1, with D possibly matching TRBD1 (5 bases). The CDR3 runs to 13 residues. The V end was cut by 4 bases, the J end by 1 base, with 7 bases between. CDR1 is MDHEN and CDR2 is SYDVKM in the germline V gene.

The V gene is TRBV27, the J gene TRBJ1-5; weak D call: TRBD1 (5 bases). This CDR3 region has 14 residues. Looked up from germline, CDR1 is MNHEY and CDR2 is SMNVEV (reference sequence). Deletions cut 2 bases from V and 6 bases from J, with 11 bases between. DNA for the CDR3: TGTGCCAGCAGTTTAGGTTGGGGCCGTCAGCCCCAGCATTTT. Protein: CASSLGWGRQPQHF.

V and J are TRBV27 and TRBJ1-5; the match to TRBD1 covers 12 bases. The CDR3 sequence is 13 residues long. V was clipped by 6 bases and J by 7 bases; unmatched bases: 1. Germline V gene data show CDR1 as MNHEY and CDR2 as SMNVEV (reference sequence). The DNA for the CDR3 is TGTGCCAGCAGCGGGACAGGGGGCCAGCCCCAGCATTTT. This gives the protein CASSGTGGQPQHF.

J is TRBJ1-2 and V is TRBV28, with a weak D call TRBD1 (6 bases). This CDR3 comprises 15 residues. Germline lookup yields CDR1 MDHEN and CDR2 SYDVKM. Trimming left V 1 base short and J 4 bases short, with 13 bases between. The CDR3 DNA sequence: TGTGCCAGCAGTTTATCGGGGGGCGCCAGCTATGGCTACACCTTC. Translated: CASSLSGGASYGYTF.

J is TRBJ2-5 and V is TRBV15; D might be TRBD1 (6 bases). V was cut by 0 bases and J by 2 bases, with 13 bases left in between. Per germline, CDR1 LNHNV and CDR2 YYDKDF (reference sequence). CDR3 length equals 16 residues. DNA for the CDR3: TGTGCCACCAGCAGAGATCGCAGGGGACGGCAAGAGACCCAGTACTTC. Its protein is CATSRDRRGRQETQYF.

V usage is TRBV7-2 and J usage is TRBJ2-5, with D maybe TRBD2 (6 bases). CDR1 and CDR2 (germline): SGHTA, FQGNSA. The V end lost 4 bases, the J end lost 5 bases, and 14 bases lay between the germline ends. The CDR3 is 14 residues long. CDR3 bases: TGTGCCAGCAGCTGGAGACATGGAGGGGAGACCCAGTACTTC. It is translated as CASSWRHGGETQYF.

The J gene is TRBJ1-4, the V gene TRBV15; D unresolved. V lost 0 bases to trimming and J lost 0 bases, with 2 bases between them. Germline CDR1 LNHNV, CDR2 YYDKDF (reference sequence). The CDR3 extends over 14 amino acids. The DNA for the CDR3 is TGTGCCACCAGCAGAGACGCAACTAATGAAAAACTGTTTTTT. It specifies CATSRDATNEKLFF.

The chain links TRBV12-5 to TRBJ1-5; the match to TRBD1 covers 8 bases. Germline V CDR1 and CDR2: LGHNT, FRNRAP. The J segment lost 3 bases and the V segment lost 8 bases, leaving 9 bases of the junction unmatched. This CDR3 has 15 amino acids. The CDR3 DNA is TGTGCTAGTCATTACAGGACAGGGTTCAATCAGCCCCAGCATTTT. Protein sequence: CASHYRTGFNQPQHF.

The chain uses TRBV2 and TRBJ2-7; 9 bases align to TRBD1. Germline loops: CDR1 SNHLY, CDR2 FYNNEI. Germline trimming cut 2 bases from V and 4 bases from J; bases unmatched to any gene: 3. This CDR3 contains 14 residues. In DNA form, the CDR3 reads TGTGCCAGCAGTGAACAGGGACAGGGTTACGAGCAGTACTTC. It specifies CASSEQGQGYEQYF.

The chain joins TRBV7-9 to TRBJ1-5; D gene ambiguous. This CDR3 contains 13 residues. The germline CDR1 and CDR2 sequences are SEHNR and FQNEAQ (reference sequence). Trimming stripped 5 bases from V and 3 bases from J, with 8 bases between. The CDR3 is CASSPDSNQPQHF. CDR3 in DNA: TGTGCCAGCAGCCCCGACTCCAATCAGCCCCAGCATTTT.

This clone showed up just once. The J gene is TRBJ2-3, the V gene TRBV7-2; D uncertain. The V end lost 1 base, the J end lost 2 bases, and 7 bases lay between the germline ends. The CDR3 length is 14 residues. Per the germline V gene, CDR1 is SGHTA and CDR2 is FQGNSA. The CDR3 DNA sequence: TGTGCCAGCAGCTTAGTGGGCCTCACAGATACGCAGTATTTT. This encodes CASSLVGLTDTQYF.

This sequence joins TRBV19 and TRBJ1-2; 11 bases align to TRBD1. V shed 3 bases, J shed 4 bases, and the junction held 4 bases outside the gene matches. Germline V CDR1 and CDR2: LNHDA, SQIVND (reference sequence). The CDR3 runs to 15 residues. The CDR3 sequence: CASSITGTGGYGYTF. CDR3 DNA: TGTGCCAGTAGTATCACCGGGACAGGGGGCTATGGCTACACCTTC.

The gene calls are TRBV18 and TRBJ2-7; TRBD1 agrees at 9 bases. This CDR3 spans 15 amino acids. V shed 3 bases and J 3 bases; nucleotides not matched to a gene: 6. CDR1 is KGHSH, CDR2 LQKENI, per germline. The CDR3 nucleotides are TGTGCCAGCTCACCTTCGGGACAGGGTCGCTACGAGCAGTACTTC. Protein product: CASSPSGQGRYEQYF. The whole variable domain, filled in from reference TRBV18 and TRBJ2-7, reads NAGVMQNPRHLVRRRGQEARLRCSPMKGHSHVYWYRQLPEEGLKFMVYLQKENIIDESGMPKERFSAEFPKEGPSILRIQQVVRGDSAAYFCASSPSGQGRYEQYFGPGTRLTVT.